Listed below are T cell receptor beta chains from one sample, sequenced in a study of cytomegalovirus exposure and HLA in healthy donors. Sequencing was performed with immunoSEQ multiplex PCR; in TCRdb, only in-frame clones are kept and a portion is missing. This sample has around 170,000 clones, with 80% to 85% found just once. The sample was PBMCs. These receptors all stem from a woman aged 18-30 years in good health and CMV-seronegative. CDR3s include the opening cysteine and the closing phenylalanine or tryptophan. Each record gives: J gene, clone size, CDR3 length, V gene, D gene, CDR3 DNA, CDR3 protein. A D gene is named only where the DNA matches it firmly. Clone size, where shown, is once, few, many, or a class for clones that have expanded.

J gene: TRBJ2-7
clone size: .
CDR3 length: 14
V gene: TRBV6-6
D gene: .
CDR3 DNA: TGTGCCAGCAGTTACCCGGACAGATACTACGAGCAGTACTTC
CDR3 protein: CASSYPDRYYEQYF

J gene: TRBJ2-7
clone size: .
CDR3 length: 15
V gene: TRBV28
D gene: TRBD1
CDR3 DNA: TGTGCCAGCAGTCCCCGGACAGGGAAGGGCTACGAGCAGTACTTC
CDR3 protein: CASSPRTGKGYEQYF

J gene: TRBJ1-4
clone size: few
CDR3 length: 16
V gene: TRBV5-1
D gene: TRBD1
CDR3 DNA: TGCGCCAGCAGCTTGCTTGTGGGGGACAGGGATGAAAAACTGTTTTTT
CDR3 protein: CASSLLVGDRDEKLFF

J gene: TRBJ2-7
clone size: once
CDR3 length: 14
V gene: TRBV6-4
D gene: TRBD1
CDR3 DNA: TGTGCCAGCAGTGACTCGGGACAGGGCTACGAGCAGTACTTC
CDR3 protein: CASSDSGQGYEQYF

J gene: TRBJ2-1
clone size: .
CDR3 length: 13
V gene: TRBV7-2
D gene: TRBD1
CDR3 DNA: TGTGCCAGCAGCCGACAGGGCATCAATGAGCAGTTCTTC
CDR3 protein: CASSRQGINEQFF

J gene: TRBJ1-6
clone size: .
CDR3 length: 13
V gene: TRBV19
D gene: TRBD1
CDR3 DNA: TGTGCCAGTAGTCCGCTGACAGGGTCACCCCTCCACTTT
CDR3 protein: CASSPLTGSPLHF

J gene: TRBJ2-1
clone size: .
CDR3 length: 12
V gene: TRBV2
D gene: TRBD2
CDR3 DNA: TGTGCCAGCATTAGCGGGGGGAATGAGCAGTTCTTC
CDR3 protein: CASISGGNEQFF

J gene: TRBJ2-5
clone size: few
CDR3 length: 15
V gene: TRBV25-1
D gene: .
CDR3 DNA: TGTGCCAGCAGTGACCCTCAGGGGAATCAAGAGACCCAGTACTTC
CDR3 protein: CASSDPQGNQETQYF

J gene: TRBJ1-3
clone size: few
CDR3 length: 14
V gene: TRBV7-9
D gene: .
CDR3 DNA: TGTGCCAGCAGCTTACGGGGCTCTGGAAACACCATATATTTT
CDR3 protein: CASSLRGSGNTIYF

J gene: TRBJ1-1
clone size: .
CDR3 length: 15
V gene: TRBV7-2
D gene: .
CDR3 DNA: TGTGCCAGCAGCTTAGGGGCAGGGGCGGACACTGAAGCTTTCTTT
CDR3 protein: CASSLGAGADTEAFF

J gene: TRBJ2-7
clone size: .
CDR3 length: 17
V gene: TRBV5-1
D gene: TRBD2
CDR3 DNA: TGCGCCAGCAGCTTGGCGGAATTTAGCGGGAGGGCCTCAGAGCAGTACTTC
CDR3 protein: CASSLAEFSGRASEQYF

J gene: TRBJ2-5
clone size: .
CDR3 length: 15
V gene: TRBV5-1
D gene: TRBD1
CDR3 DNA: TGCGCCAGCAGCTGGGGGACAGGGACAGAAGAGACCCAGTACTTC
CDR3 protein: CASSWGTGTEETQYF

J gene: TRBJ2-5
clone size: .
CDR3 length: 11
V gene: TRBV15
D gene: .
CDR3 DNA: TGTGCCACCAGCGAGCAAGAGACCCAGTACTTC
CDR3 protein: CATSEQETQYF

J gene: TRBJ2-5
clone size: once
CDR3 length: 17
V gene: TRBV28
D gene: TRBD1
CDR3 DNA: TGTGCCAGCAGTTCGATTGCATCACAGGGGGCGCGGGAGACCCAGTACTTC
CDR3 protein: CASSSIASQGARETQYF

J gene: TRBJ2-5
clone size: few
CDR3 length: 15
V gene: TRBV7-9
D gene: .
CDR3 DNA: TGTGCCAGCAACGCTTTTGTAGGGGGACAAGAGACCCAGTACTTC
CDR3 protein: CASNAFVGGQETQYF

J gene: TRBJ2-1
clone size: .
CDR3 length: 15
V gene: TRBV9
D gene: TRBD2
CDR3 DNA: TGTGCCAGCAGCCCCGGGACTAGCGGGTCCAATGAGCAGTTCTTC
CDR3 protein: CASSPGTSGSNEQFF

J gene: TRBJ2-3
clone size: .
CDR3 length: 13
V gene: TRBV12-2
D gene: .
CDR3 DNA: TGTGCAAGTCGCTTAAACCGGAGAGATACGCAGTATTTT
CDR3 protein: CASRLNRRDTQYF

J gene: TRBJ1-1
clone size: .
CDR3 length: 14
V gene: TRBV9
D gene: .
CDR3 DNA: TGTGCCAGCAGCCCCCCCGACAGGAACACTGAAGCTTTCTTT
CDR3 protein: CASSPPDRNTEAFF

J gene: TRBJ1-5
clone size: .
CDR3 length: 14
V gene: TRBV28
D gene: .
CDR3 DNA: TGTGCCAGCAGTATGCAGGGTAGCAATCAGCCCCAGCATTTT
CDR3 protein: CASSMQGSNQPQHF

J gene: TRBJ2-5
clone size: .
CDR3 length: 15
V gene: TRBV28
D gene: .
CDR3 DNA: TGTGCCAGCAGTTCCCGCTACAGGGCACAAGAGACCCAGTACTTC
CDR3 protein: CASSSRYRAQETQYF

J gene: TRBJ2-7
clone size: .
CDR3 length: 15
V gene: TRBV7-9
D gene: TRBD1
CDR3 DNA: TGTGCCACTGAGCTTTCCGGGACAGGGTTGAACGAGCAGTACTTC
CDR3 protein: CATELSGTGLNEQYF

J gene: TRBJ2-5
clone size: .
CDR3 length: 17
V gene: TRBV28
D gene: TRBD2
CDR3 DNA: TGTGCCAGCAGCTCCTCCATGCGGCGGGAGTTGGGAGAGACCCAGTACTTC
CDR3 protein: CASSSSMRRELGETQYF

J gene: TRBJ2-3
clone size: few
CDR3 length: 16
V gene: TRBV6-5
D gene: .
CDR3 DNA: TGTGCCAGCAGTTACTCGAGCGGTGGCGGCACAGATACGCAGTATTTT
CDR3 protein: CASSYSSGGGTDTQYF

J gene: TRBJ2-3
clone size: .
CDR3 length: 13
V gene: TRBV28
D gene: .
CDR3 DNA: TGTGCCAGCTATGACACTAGCACAGATACGCAGTATTTT
CDR3 protein: CASYDTSTDTQYF

J gene: TRBJ1-5
clone size: few
CDR3 length: 15
V gene: TRBV6-5
D gene: TRBD1
CDR3 DNA: TGTGCCAGCAGTTACTCGTCACAGGGGCATCAGCCCCAGCATTTT
CDR3 protein: CASSYSSQGHQPQHF

J gene: TRBJ2-1
clone size: .
CDR3 length: 17
V gene: TRBV14
D gene: TRBD1
CDR3 DNA: TGTGCCAGCAGCCAGGACATGGGACAGGGGCTCTACAATGAGCAGTTCTTC
CDR3 protein: CASSQDMGQGLYNEQFF

J gene: TRBJ2-1
clone size: .
CDR3 length: 16
V gene: TRBV6-5
D gene: TRBD2
CDR3 DNA: TGTGCCAGCAGTTACTCGACTAGCGGCTCCTACAATGAGCAGTTCTTC
CDR3 protein: CASSYSTSGSYNEQFF

J gene: TRBJ2-5
clone size: once
CDR3 length: 13
V gene: TRBV18
D gene: .
CDR3 DNA: TGTGCCAGCTCTAACGGACAGTCAGAGACCCAGTACTTC
CDR3 protein: CASSNGQSETQYF

J gene: TRBJ2-3
clone size: .
CDR3 length: 14
V gene: TRBV6-5
D gene: .
CDR3 DNA: TGTGCCAGCAGATCCTTAGTAGGCACAGATACGCAGTATTTT
CDR3 protein: CASRSLVGTDTQYF

J gene: TRBJ2-3
clone size: .
CDR3 length: 15
V gene: TRBV7-9
D gene: TRBD2
CDR3 DNA: TGTTCCAGCAGCTTAGGACTAGCGGTCGGAGATACGCAGTATTTT
CDR3 protein: CSSSLGLAVGDTQYF

J gene: TRBJ1-3
clone size: .
CDR3 length: 14
V gene: TRBV7-9
D gene: .
CDR3 DNA: TGTGCCAGCAGAGCAACAGGGCTTGGAAACACCATATATTTT
CDR3 protein: CASRATGLGNTIYF

J gene: TRBJ2-7
clone size: .
CDR3 length: 15
V gene: TRBV5-6
D gene: TRBD2
CDR3 DNA: TGTGCCAGCAGCTTGTCAGCGGGGGTGGGCCACGAGCAGTACTTC
CDR3 protein: CASSLSAGVGHEQYF

J gene: TRBJ2-5
clone size: .
CDR3 length: 15
V gene: TRBV28
D gene: .
CDR3 DNA: TGTGCCAGCAGCCTAGGGGCGAGCACCCCAGAGACCCAGTACTTC
CDR3 protein: CASSLGASTPETQYF

J gene: TRBJ2-7
clone size: .
CDR3 length: 11
V gene: TRBV5-5
D gene: .
CDR3 DNA: TGTGCCAGCAGTGTATCCTACGAGCAGTACTTC
CDR3 protein: CASSVSYEQYF

J gene: TRBJ1-5
clone size: .
CDR3 length: 13
V gene: TRBV6-1
D gene: .
CDR3 DNA: TGTGCCAGCAGTGAAACAGGGAAGCAGCCCCAGCATTTT
CDR3 protein: CASSETGKQPQHF

J gene: TRBJ2-5
clone size: .
CDR3 length: 17
V gene: TRBV5-8
D gene: TRBD2
CDR3 DNA: TGTGCCAGCAGCTTGGGACTAGCGGGAGAGGGCTGGGAGACCCAGTACTTC
CDR3 protein: CASSLGLAGEGWETQYF

J gene: TRBJ1-2
clone size: .
CDR3 length: 13
V gene: TRBV7-6
D gene: TRBD1
CDR3 DNA: TGTGCCAGCAGCCGACAGGGGAACTATGGCTACACCTTC
CDR3 protein: CASSRQGNYGYTF

J gene: TRBJ2-5
clone size: .
CDR3 length: 15
V gene: TRBV30
D gene: .
CDR3 DNA: TGTGCCTGGAGTGTACCCAGGGTGGTACAAGAGACCCAGTACTTC
CDR3 protein: CAWSVPRVVQETQYF

J gene: TRBJ1-4
clone size: few
CDR3 length: 10
V gene: TRBV20-1
D gene: TRBD1
CDR3 DNA: TGCAGTATTGGACAGGGAAAACTGTTTTTT
CDR3 protein: CSIGQGKLFF

J gene: TRBJ2-1
clone size: .
CDR3 length: 12
V gene: TRBV2
D gene: .
CDR3 DNA: TGTGCCAGCACTTACTCCTACAATGAGCAGTTCTTC
CDR3 protein: CASTYSYNEQFF

J gene: TRBJ1-6
clone size: .
CDR3 length: 12
V gene: TRBV6-1
D gene: .
CDR3 DNA: TGTGCCAGCAGTGAAGATTACGGACCCCTCCACTTT
CDR3 protein: CASSEDYGPLHF

J gene: TRBJ2-5
clone size: .
CDR3 length: 11
V gene: TRBV2
D gene: TRBD1
CDR3 DNA: TGTGCCGGGACAGGGTCGGGTGAGCAGTACTTC
CDR3 protein: CAGTGSGEQYF

J gene: TRBJ1-5
clone size: .
CDR3 length: 18
V gene: TRBV2
D gene: .
CDR3 DNA: TGTGCCAGCAGTGGCTCCCTCCGGGGACTTTCAGGCAATCAGCCCCAGCATTTT
CDR3 protein: CASSGSLRGLSGNQPQHF

J gene: TRBJ2-7
clone size: .
CDR3 length: 16
V gene: TRBV27
D gene: TRBD2
CDR3 DNA: TGTGCCAGCAGTTTATATGGGGGACTAGCGGTCTACGAGCAGTACTTC
CDR3 protein: CASSLYGGLAVYEQYF

J gene: TRBJ2-7
clone size: .
CDR3 length: 14
V gene: TRBV6-6
D gene: .
CDR3 DNA: TGTGCCAGCAGTTTGGCAGGGGCTACCTACGAGCAGTACTTC
CDR3 protein: CASSLAGATYEQYF

J gene: TRBJ2-5
clone size: .
CDR3 length: 14
V gene: TRBV18
D gene: .
CDR3 DNA: TGTGCCAGCTCACCACCAGGCGGGGAGGAGACCCAGTACTTC
CDR3 protein: CASSPPGGEETQYF